Listed here are 28 T cell receptor beta chains from one sample, sequenced in a study of early T cells in non-severe SARS-CoV-2 infection. Each CDR3 protein gets one entry after TCRdb re-called the 5' RACE reads with MiXCR. This table holds about 69,000 distinct CDR3 sequences, 9.5% found once. The source material was whole blood. These receptors all come from an adult who was a healthcare worker with PCR-confirmed SARS-CoV-2 infection or an uninfected control (not recorded which).

V usage is TRBV27 and J usage is TRBJ1-2; weak D call: TRBD1 (5 bases). The V gene's germline CDR1 is MNHEY and CDR2 SMNVEV (reference sequence). Trimming cost V 0 bases and J 6 bases, with 14 bases left between them. The CDR3 length is 15 residues. The chain's CDR3 is CASSLSMGDWNGYTF. Here the CDR3 DNA reads TGTGCCAGCAGTTTATCGATGGGGGATTGGAATGGCTACACCTTC.

The chain links TRBV11-2 to TRBJ2-3; no definite D call. Germline CDR1 reads SGHAT; CDR2 reads FQNNGV. The CDR3 has 15 residues. V dropped 5 bases and J dropped 2 bases, with 14 bases sitting between them. CDR3 in DNA: TGTGCCAGCAGCCCCCTACGCTACAACACAGATACGCAGTATTTT. The encoded protein is CASSPLRYNTDTQYF. Using reference TRBV11-2 and TRBJ2-3 for the parts outside the CDR3, the full variable domain is EAGVAQSPRYKIIEKRQSVAFWCNPISGHATLYWYQQILGQGPKLLIQFQNNGVVDDSQLPKDRFSAERLKGVDSTLKIQPAKLEDSAVYLCASSPLRYNTDTQYFGPGTRLTVL.

This chain uses TRBV12-3 or TRBV12-4 with TRBJ2-1; 9 bases line up with TRBD2. The CDR3 length is 16 residues. The ends lost 3 bases at V and 1 base at J; junction bases unmatched: 4. The CDR3 sequence is CASSFGLAGSYNEQFF. Written as DNA, the CDR3 is TGTGCCAGCAGTTTTGGGCTAGCGGGGTCCTACAATGAGCAGTTCTTC.

V usage is TRBV4-3 and J usage is TRBJ2-3; unclear D gene. The CDR3 spans 14 residues. Trimming took 1 base from V and 2 from J, leaving 7 bases between them. Germline V gene lookup returns CDR1 LGHNA and CDR2 YSLEER. The CDR3 DNA reads as TGCGCCAGCAGCCAAGCCGCCTTCACAGATACGCAGTATTTT. Residues: CASSQAAFTDTQYF.

This clonotype came up many times. V usage is TRBV29-1 and J usage is TRBJ2-1; 7 bases fit TRBD1. CDR1 and CDR2 (germline): SQVTM, ANQGSEA. The CDR3 extends over 14 amino acids. J was trimmed by 6 bases and V by 6 bases; bases with no gene match: 11. CDR3 in amino acids: CSVRRDRETNEQFF. The CDR3, as DNA: TGCAGCGTCCGCCGGGACAGAGAGACCAATGAGCAGTTCTTC.

Many counts were recorded for this clonotype. This rearrangement joins TRBV7-2 to TRBJ2-5, with 13 nucleotides matching TRBD2. The CDR3 contains 16 residues. Germline CDR1 SGHTA, CDR2 FQGNSA. Germline trimming cut 5 bases from V and 5 bases from J; bases unmatched to any gene: 8. CDR3 loop: CASSQWTSGSRETQYF. The CDR3, as DNA: TGTGCCAGCAGCCAGTGGACTAGCGGGAGTAGGGAGACCCAGTACTTC. The full variable domain, completed using reference TRBV7-2 and TRBJ2-5, is GAGVSQSPSNKVTEKGKDVELRCDPISGHTALYWYRQSLGQGLEFLIYFQGNSAPDKSGLPSDRFSAERTGGSVSTLTIQRTQQEDSAVYLCASSQWTSGSRETQYFGPGTRLLVL.

This clonotype was counted ten times or more. This rearrangement joins TRBV11-2 to TRBJ2-1; D is unclear. Germline V gene data show CDR1 as SGHAT and CDR2 as FQNNGV. V was pared by 3 bases and J by 8 bases, with 8 bases between. The CDR3 consists of 12 residues. Here the CDR3 DNA reads TGTGCCAGCAGCTTTGACGTTTATGAGCAGTTCTTC. This codes for CASSFDVYEQFF.

The sample holds one count of this clonotype. The rearrangement joins TRBV7-9 to TRBJ2-3; D gene ambiguous. In germline, CDR1 is SEHNR, CDR2 FQNEAQ (reference sequence). V shed 6 bases and J shed 5 bases, with 12 bases lying between them. This CDR3 comprises 13 residues. CDR3 amino acids: CASRVQVEDTQYF. Here the CDR3 DNA reads TGTGCCAGCAGAGTTCAGGTGGAAGATACGCAGTATTTT.

This clonotype has ten or more counts. The chain couples TRBV27 to TRBJ2-3; D is undetermined. The ends were cut back, 7 bases at V and 5 bases at J, with 19 bases in the middle. This CDR3 is built from 15 residues. Germline V gene lookup returns CDR1 MNHEY and CDR2 SMNVEV (reference sequence). CDR3 sequence: CASTTTPFLQDTQYF. In nucleotides, the CDR3 is TGTGCCAGCACCACGACACCCTTCTTACAAGATACGCAGTATTTT.

Ten or more counts support this clonotype. The J gene is TRBJ2-7, the V gene TRBV7-2, with D perhaps TRBD1 or TRBD2 (5 bases each). V was shortened by 4 bases and J by 0 bases, with 16 bases between the two germline ends. The CDR3 is 16 amino acids. Germline-derived CDR1 and CDR2 are SGHTA and FQGNSA. The CDR3 here is CASSSLPGTVSYEQYF. DNA for the CDR3: TGTGCCAGCAGCTCTCTACCAGGGACGGTCTCCTACGAGCAGTACTTC.

This clonotype was found a few times. The chain recombines TRBV2 with TRBJ2-1; a possible D gene is TRBD2 (5 bases). The CDR3 spans 13 residues. Per the germline V gene, CDR1 is SNHLY and CDR2 is FYNNEI. V shed 6 bases and J shed 10 bases, with 16 bases lying between them. The CDR3 DNA follows: TGTGCCAGCAGCGCGATTGTGGGCGGGGAGCAGTTCTTC. This sequence encodes CASSAIVGGEQFF. The full variable domain, in which reference TRBV2 and TRBJ2-1 provide the parts outside the CDR3, is EPEVTQTPSHQVTQMGQEVILRCVPISNHLYFYWYRQILGQKVEFLVSFYNNEISEKSEIFDDQFSVERPDGSNFTLKIRSTKLEDSAMYFCASSAIVGGEQFFGPGTRLTVL.

The chain employs TRBV20-1 and TRBJ1-2, with D possibly being TRBD1 (6 bases). Trimming shortened V by 3 bases and J by 4 bases, and 15 bases separated the two germline ends. This CDR3 is 14 amino acids long. Germline V gene lookup returns CDR1 DFQATT and CDR2 SNEGSKA (reference sequence). For the CDR3, the DNA is TGCAGTGCTAGTATTGGGGGCGGTGGCTATGGCTACACCTTC. This encodes CSASIGGGGYGYTF.

Many counts were recorded for this clonotype. The CDR3 loop reads CASSTTVTRGGTEAFF. The CDR3, as DNA: TGTGCCAGCAGTACGACAGTTACCCGGGGAGGCACTGAAGCTTTCTTT. The chain carries TRBV12-3 or TRBV12-4 and TRBJ1-1; tentatively, D is TRBD1 (5 bases). The CDR3 is made up of 16 amino acids. V was trimmed by 5 bases and J by 4 bases, leaving 20 bases between them.

V and J are TRBV7-2 and TRBJ1-6; D is unclear. Trimming shortened V by 2 bases and J by 12 bases, and 8 bases separated the two germline ends. This CDR3 is built from 12 residues. Germline V CDR1 and CDR2: SGHTA, FQGNSA. CDR3: CASSLSGGPLHF. Written as DNA, the CDR3 is TGTGCCAGCAGCTTAAGCGGAGGACCCCTCCACTTT.

This clonotype has ten or more counts. The rearrangement uses TRBV6-6 and TRBJ2-3; no firm D call. V was trimmed by 3 bases and J by 1 base, leaving 11 bases between them. Per germline, CDR1 MNHNY and CDR2 SVGAGI (reference sequence). This CDR3 is built from 15 residues. CDR3 loop: CASSYGLDGTDTQYF. CDR3 in DNA: TGTGCCAGCAGTTATGGGCTTGACGGCACAGATACGCAGTATTTT.

This clonotype was recorded at least ten times. The chain couples TRBV6-5 to TRBJ1-5, with 7 bases lining up with TRBD1. The CDR3 consists of 14 residues. V lost 8 bases, J lost 6 bases, and 10 bases stayed unmatched. Per the germline V gene, CDR1 is MNHEY and CDR2 is SVGAGI. In nucleotides, the CDR3 is TGTGCCAGCCAGACAGGGCGGGACAGTCAGCCCCAGCATTTT. Its translation is CASQTGRDSQPQHF.

This clonotype was seen only a few times. The V and J genes are TRBV11-2 and TRBJ2-4; no definite D call. Germline CDR1 is SGHAT and CDR2 is FQNNGV. The CDR3 runs 14 residues. V was trimmed by 4 bases and J by 3 bases, leaving 10 bases between them. In DNA form, the CDR3 reads TGTGCCAGCAGCTCCCGTTTAGTCAAAAACATTCAGTACTTC. This encodes CASSSRLVKNIQYF. The complete variable domain, with remaining parts taken from reference TRBV11-2 and TRBJ2-4, reads EAGVAQSPRYKIIEKRQSVAFWCNPISGHATLYWYQQILGQGPKLLIQFQNNGVVDDSQLPKDRFSAERLKGVDSTLKIQPAKLEDSAVYLCASSSRLVKNIQYFGAGTRLSVL.

This clonotype has just a few counts. The chain couples TRBV19 to TRBJ2-1; 9 nucleotides line up with TRBD1. Germline CDR1 and CDR2: LNHDA and SQIVND (reference sequence). J gave up 8 bases and V 8 bases, and 10 bases lay outside the gene matches. CDR3 length: 14 amino acids. The CDR3 is CASVPTGGLDEQFF. The CDR3 DNA is TGTGCCAGTGTACCAACAGGGGGCCTGGATGAGCAGTTCTTC. The full variable domain, completed using reference TRBV19 and TRBJ2-1, is DGGITQSPKYLFRKEGQNVTLSCEQNLNHDAMYWYRQDPGQGLRLIYYSQIVNDFQKGDIAEGYSVSREKKESFPLTVTSAQKNPTAFYLCASVPTGGLDEQFFGPGTRLTVL.

This clonotype has ten or more counts. The chain joins TRBV7-2 to TRBJ2-2; D is perhaps TRBD2 (6 bases). The V gene's germline CDR1 is SGHTA and CDR2 FQGNSA. The CDR3 loop spans 15 amino acids. With 4 bases removed from V and 4 bases from J, the gap between germline ends came to 13 bases. CDR3 nucleotide sequence: TGTGCCAGCAGCTATCACAAGCGGGTCACCGGGGAGCTGTTTTTT. This sequence encodes CASSYHKRVTGELFF.

Notes on this clonotype: The junction does not match germline at one end; this may be a read error. The genes are TRBV19 and TRBJ2-1; D gene uncertain. Looked up from germline, CDR1 is LNHDA and CDR2 is SQIVND (reference sequence). The CDR3 is made up of 13 amino acids. The CDR3 DNA reads TGTGCCAGTAGTATCGACGGCTACTATGAGCAGTTCTTC. As protein: CASSIDGYYEQFF.

In its sample, this clonotype was seen many times. The genes are TRBV2 and TRBJ1-6; D is possibly TRBD1 (5 bases). The CDR3 totals 15 residues. The V end was cut by 6 bases, the J end by 6 bases, with 15 bases between. Germline V gives CDR1 SNHLY, CDR2 FYNNEI. The CDR3 region has the DNA TGTGCCAGCAGAGCTATGGACGGGACTAATTCACCCCTCCACTTT. It yields the protein CASRAMDGTNSPLHF.

This clonotype occurred many times. This chain links TRBV5-5 with TRBJ2-5, with TRBD2 matching 7 bases. CDR3 size: 14 residues. Germline loops: CDR1 SGHKS, CDR2 YYEKEE (reference sequence). Trimming cost V 2 bases and J 1 base; bases outside gene matches: 2. CDR3 sequence reads: CASSFGRVQETQYF. The CDR3 region has the DNA TGTGCCAGCAGCTTTGGGAGGGTCCAAGAGACCCAGTACTTC.

This clonotype was found many times. The chain links TRBV5-6 to TRBJ1-5; 8 bases map to TRBD1. V lost 1 base to trimming and J lost 6 bases; unmatched junction nucleotides: 12. This CDR3 spans 17 amino acids. Per germline, CDR1 SGHDT and CDR2 YYEEEE. CDR3 nucleotides: TGTGCCAGCAGCTTGATATGGACAGGGAATATCGGTCAGCCCCAGCATTTT. Protein: CASSLIWTGNIGQPQHF.

The rearrangement links TRBV20-1 to TRBJ2-3; possibly TRBD2 for D (6 bases). The V and J ends lost 3 bases and 0 bases respectively, with 13 bases between them. CDR3 length: 15 amino acids. The germline V gene encodes CDR1 DFQATT and CDR2 SNEGSKA (reference sequence). Here the CDR3 DNA reads TGCAGTGCTAGCGGGACTCCAGGAAGCACAGATACGCAGTATTTT. Encoded protein: CSASGTPGSTDTQYF.

About this clonotype: One base away lies a much larger clone, so this may be a sequencing read error. This chain connects TRBV20-1 to TRBJ2-3; D unclear. CDR1 is DFQATT, CDR2 SNEGSKA, per germline (reference sequence). CDR3 length: 13 amino acids. V lost 3 bases and J lost 4, with 11 bases in between. The CDR3 DNA reads as TGCAGTGCTAGTTCGCTGACATCAGATACGCAGTATTTT. It is translated as CSASSLTSDTQYF.

In its sample, this clonotype was seen many times. V gene TRBV12-3 or TRBV12-4 combines with J gene TRBJ2-7; D is uncertain. The CDR3 consists of 12 residues. Between the trimmed V and J ends, which lost 3 bases and 6 bases, there was a span of 9 bases. In DNA, the CDR3 is TGTGCCAGCAGTTTGGAAGGGTCCGAGCAGTACTTC. Its protein product is CASSLEGSEQYF.

The table lists this clonotype with a few counts. CDR3 protein: CSVTGDTYEQYF. The CDR3 DNA follows: TGCAGCGTGACAGGAGATACCTACGAGCAGTACTTC. The chain combines TRBV29-1 with TRBJ2-7; TRBD1 is a possible D gene (6 bases). This CDR3 contains 12 residues. V lost 6 bases and J lost 2, with 11 bases in between. CDR1 is SQVTM, CDR2 ANQGSEA, per germline.

This clonotype occurred many times. The genes are TRBV20-1 and TRBJ2-7, with D possibly being TRBD1 (5 bases). The CDR3 sequence is 13 residues long. Trimming removed 6 bases from V and 3 bases from J, with 15 bases in between. Germline V gene lookup returns CDR1 DFQATT and CDR2 SNEGSKA (reference sequence). CDR3 loop: CSAAAQVHYEQYF. CDR3 DNA: TGCAGTGCCGCGGCACAGGTCCACTACGAGCAGTACTTC.